The TCR beta chain described here comes from a study of cytomegalovirus exposure and HLA in healthy donors. Study-wide points: Through in vitro validation, a few CMV-associated chains were shown to be specific for CMV antigens. Solely CMV serostatus was available to characterize immune exposure.

As regards this clone: The antigen is undetermined.

The PCR made use of 60 Vbeta and 13 Jbeta primers. Measured with immunoSEQ multiplex PCR; TCRdb has only the in-frame clones, and not every one. This sample has fewer than 150,000 clones, with 70% to 80% found just once. In germline, CDR1 is LNHDA, CDR2 SQIVND (reference sequence). Trimming took off 4 bases at V and 2 bases at J, with 11 bases between the two ends. There are 14 residues in the CDR3. Specimen: PBMCs. The clonotype was recovered from a young man in good health and CMV-seronegative. The V call is TRBV19, the J call TRBJ1-1; TRBD1 is a possible D gene (6 bases). CDR3 sequence: CASSRRQDNTEAFF. CDR3 DNA: TGTGCCAGTAGTAGACGACAGGACAACACTGAAGCTTTCTTT. Together with reference TRBV19 and TRBJ1-1, the CDR3 gives the full variable domain: DGGITQSPKYLFRKEGQNVTLSCEQNLNHDAMYWYRQDPGQGLRLIYYSQIVNDFQKGDIAEGYSVSREKKESFPLTVTSAQKNPTAFYLCASSRRQDNTEAFFGQGTRLTVV.